Each of the 15 T cell receptor beta chains below was sequenced from the same sample in a study of beta chain features in type 1 diabetes. cDNA synthesis used the whole RNA isolate, giving expressed TCRB sequences. Assay: immunoSEQ multiplex PCR; the TCRdb copy retains only in-frame clones and omits some. The sample records 430,000 or so clones, about an eighth being singletons. Sequenced material: naive CD4+ T cells from blood. The source of these receptors is a woman aged 18-29 years in good health.

The chain has TRBV9 and TRBJ2-7; tentatively, D is TRBD1 or TRBD2 (5 bases each). The V gene's germline CDR1 is SGDLS and CDR2 YYNGEE. V lost 4 bases, J lost 0 bases, and 14 bases lay in between. The CDR3 has 15 residues. The CDR3: CASSPRGAASYEQYF. Written as DNA, the CDR3 is TGTGCCAGCAGCCCCCGAGGGGCGGCCTCCTACGAGCAGTACTTC.

This chain links TRBV29-1 with TRBJ2-1; D unclear. CDR1 is SQVTM, CDR2 ANQGSEA, per germline. With 6 bases removed from V and 0 bases from J, the gap between germline ends came to 12 bases. The CDR3 runs 14 residues. The CDR3 here is CSVVSVSSYNEQFF. CDR3 in DNA: TGCAGCGTGGTTAGTGTAAGCTCCTACAATGAGCAGTTCTTC.

This clone came up a few times. The chain carries TRBV7-2 and TRBJ2-2; no definite D call. The CDR3 has 12 residues. Germline lookup yields CDR1 SGHTA and CDR2 FQGNSA. V was trimmed by 2 bases and J by 6 bases, leaving 4 bases between them. The CDR3 protein is CASSLSAGELFF. CDR3 in DNA: TGTGCCAGCAGCTTAAGCGCCGGGGAGCTGTTTTTT.

This chain links TRBV4-1 with TRBJ2-5; D perhaps matches TRBD2 (6 bases). Germline V gene lookup returns CDR1 MGHRA and CDR2 YSYEKL. The V and J ends lost 1 base and 2 bases respectively, with 20 bases between them. The CDR3 is 18 amino acids. The CDR3 nucleotides are TGCGCCAGCAGCCAAGTCATCGCGGGGCCCAAACGTCAAGAGACCCAGTACTTC. Encoded protein: CASSQVIAGPKRQETQYF.

There are a few counts of this clone. The chain is built from TRBV10-3 and TRBJ2-3; the match to TRBD1 covers 7 bases. Germline V lookup: CDR1 ENHRY, CDR2 SYGVKD. There are 13 residues in the CDR3. V gave up 8 bases and J gave up 3 bases; unmatched junction bases: 5. CDR3 coding DNA: TGTGCCATCGGATCACAGGGGACAGATACGCAGTATTTT. Translation: CAIGSQGTDTQYF.

The chain uses TRBV19 and TRBJ2-3; TRBD1 or TRBD2 may be the D gene (5 bases each). This CDR3 region has 19 residues. With 1 base removed from V and 1 base from J, the gap between germline ends came to 21 bases. The germline CDR1 and CDR2 sequences are LNHDA and SQIVND (reference sequence). The CDR3 spells CASSIVRGGYTVGTDTQYF. DNA for the CDR3: TGTGCCAGTAGTATAGTTCGGGGCGGGTACACAGTTGGCACAGATACGCAGTATTTT.

The CDR3 protein is CASSLGGQGGHEQYF. The CDR3, as DNA: TGTGCCAGTAGTCTCGGGGGACAGGGAGGCCACGAGCAGTACTTC. V gene TRBV19 combines with J gene TRBJ2-7; the match to TRBD1 covers 9 bases. CDR3 length: 15 amino acids. V lost 5 bases and J lost 5; bases outside the gene matches: 10. In germline, CDR1 is LNHDA, CDR2 SQIVND (reference sequence).

This clone was counted only a few times. This chain links TRBV30 with TRBJ2-5; 11 positions agree with TRBD2. The CDR3 spans 14 residues. CDR1 and CDR2 (germline): GTSNPN, SVGIG (reference sequence). After removal of 5 bases from V and 4 bases from J, the junction contained 6 bases not matched to a gene. This CDR3 reads CAWSLAGVGETQYF. The CDR3 DNA is TGTGCCTGGTCACTAGCGGGAGTCGGAGAGACCCAGTACTTC.

This clone was counted a few times. The V gene is TRBV29-1, the J gene TRBJ2-1; TRBD1 agrees at 8 bases. The J segment lost 2 bases and the V segment lost 6 bases, leaving 9 bases of the junction unmatched. Per germline, CDR1 SQVTM and CDR2 ANQGSEA. There are 15 residues in the CDR3. The CDR3 bases are TGCAGCGTCTCAGCCGAGACAGGGGCCTACAATGAGCAGTTCTTC. It specifies CSVSAETGAYNEQFF.

The count of this clone is one. The chain is built from TRBV27 and TRBJ2-3; TRBD1 is a possible D gene (6 bases). Germline V gives CDR1 MNHEY, CDR2 SMNVEV (reference sequence). V shed 6 bases and J shed 4 bases, with 17 bases lying between them. The CDR3 has 15 amino acids. The CDR3 coding sequence is TGTGCCAGCAGCTGGGACACTACCCGGGCAGATACGCAGTATTTT. This codes for CASSWDTTRADTQYF.

This clone was counted only a few times. The genes are TRBV9 and TRBJ2-7; 7 bases are shared with TRBD2. There are 16 residues in the CDR3. J lost 2 bases, V lost 0 bases, and 8 bases had no gene match. Looked up from germline, CDR1 is SGDLS and CDR2 is YYNGEE. The CDR3 DNA follows: TGTGCCAGCAGCGTAGGGGCGCTAGCGGCACCCTACGAGCAGTACTTC. Amino acid sequence: CASSVGALAAPYEQYF. The entire variable domain, with the rest obtained from reference TRBV9 and TRBJ2-7, is as follows: DSGVTQTPKHLITATGQRVTLRCSPRSGDLSVYWYQQSLDQGLQFLIQYYNGEERAKGNILERFSAQQFPDLHSELNLSSLELGDSALYFCASSVGALAAPYEQYFGPGTRLTVT.

The V and J genes are TRBV7-8 and TRBJ2-7, with no clear D. The CDR3 runs 10 residues. The germline V gene encodes CDR1 SGHVS and CDR2 FQNEAQ. The V end was cut by 3 bases, the J end by 4 bases, with 1 base between. The DNA for the CDR3 is TGTGCCAGCAGCTTTTACGAGCAGTACGTC. Encoded protein: CASSFYEQYV.

This chain links TRBV7-2 with TRBJ2-1; TRBD2 is a possible D gene (6 bases). The V and J ends lost 6 bases and 1 base respectively, with 13 bases between them. This CDR3 spans 15 amino acids. Germline V CDR1 and CDR2: SGHTA, FQGNSA. Written as DNA, the CDR3 is TGTGCCAGCAGGTCAACTAGCAATTCCTACAATGAGCAGTTCTTC. Translation gives CASRSTSNSYNEQFF.

The chain employs TRBV7-2 and TRBJ2-6; weak D call: TRBD1 (5 bases). CDR1 and CDR2 (germline): SGHTA, FQGNSA. Trimming took 3 bases from V and 2 from J, leaving 11 bases between them. This CDR3 is built from 16 residues. CDR3 residues: CASSLTALAGANVLTF. The CDR3 region has the DNA TGTGCCAGCAGCTTGACAGCACTGGCTGGGGCCAACGTCCTGACTTTC.

This clone has only a few counts. The V and J genes are TRBV7-2 and TRBJ2-6; D might be TRBD1 (5 bases). This CDR3 comprises 15 residues. Trimming shortened V by 4 bases and J by 6 bases, and 13 bases separated the two germline ends. Germline V gives CDR1 SGHTA, CDR2 FQGNSA. As DNA, the CDR3 is TGTGCCAGCAGCTCTCAGGGCCCCGTGGCCAACGTCCTGACTTTC. Its protein is CASSSQGPVANVLTF.